The 21 T cell receptor beta chains presented below share a single source sample, sequenced in a study of blood T cell repertoires in COVID-19. Assay: immunoSEQ multiplex PCR; the TCRdb copy retains only in-frame clones and omits some. The repertoire holds some 42,000 clones, with around 91% as singletons. Input material: peripheral blood. Source of these receptors: a man in his thirties or forties with active or convalescent COVID-19.

The genes are TRBV28 and TRBJ2-5; 9 nucleotides agree with TRBD1. The germline V gene encodes CDR1 MDHEN and CDR2 SYDVKM. This CDR3 has 15 amino acids. J lost 1 base, V lost 6 bases, and 6 bases had no gene match. CDR3 DNA sequence: TGTGCCAGCAGGGGAAACAGGGGGCCCCAAGAGACCCAGTACTTC. The encoded protein is CASRGNRGPQETQYF. The full variable domain, rest sourced from reference TRBV28 and TRBJ2-5, is DVKVTQSSRYLVKRTGEKVFLECVQDMDHENMFWYRQDPGLGLRLIYFSYDVKMKEKGDIPEGYSVSREKKERFSLILESASTNQTSMYLCASRGNRGPQETQYFGPGTRLLVL.

J is TRBJ2-7 and V is TRBV13; 7 positions match TRBD1. After removal of 0 bases from V and 2 bases from J, the junction contained 4 bases not matched to a gene. The length of the CDR3 is 15 residues. Germline V gene data show CDR1 as PRHDT and CDR2 as FYEKMQ (reference sequence). In DNA, the CDR3 is TGTGCCAGCAGCTTAGGCCCAGGGGGAACCTACGAGCAGTACTTC. Its translation: CASSLGPGGTYEQYF. The variable domain in full, completed from reference TRBV13 and TRBJ2-7, reads AAGVIQSPRHLIKEKRETATLKCYPIPRHDTVYWYQQGPGQDPQFLISFYEKMQSDKGSIPDRFSAQQFSDYHSELNMSSLELGDSALYFCASSLGPGGTYEQYFGPGTRLTVT.

V and J are TRBV28 and TRBJ1-6; 7 bases fit TRBD1. V dropped 7 bases and J dropped 6; count of bases not matched to a gene: 9. The CDR3 has 15 residues. Germline CDR1 MDHEN, CDR2 SYDVKM. The CDR3 nucleotides are TGTGCCAGCATTAGGGCAGGGGGGAGTAATTCACCCCTCCACTTT. Translation: CASIRAGGSNSPLHF. Full variable domain (outside the CDR3, taken from reference TRBV28 and TRBJ1-6): DVKVTQSSRYLVKRTGEKVFLECVQDMDHENMFWYRQDPGLGLRLIYFSYDVKMKEKGDIPEGYSVSREKKERFSLILESASTNQTSMYLCASIRAGGSNSPLHFGNGTRLTVT.

The V and J genes are TRBV11-2 and TRBJ2-1, with D unclear. The CDR3 spans 15 residues. V shed 1 base and J shed 0 bases, with 7 bases lying between them. Per germline, CDR1 SGHAT and CDR2 FQNNGV. The CDR3 DNA is TGTGCCAGCAGCTTAGTCGTAAACTCCTACAATGAGCAGTTCTTC. This sequence encodes CASSLVVNSYNEQFF.

CDR3 DNA sequence: TGTGCCAGCAGGTCAGGGGTTCAGCCCCAGCATTTT. Its translation is CASRSGVQPQHF. The V call is TRBV28, the J call TRBJ1-5, with D tentatively TRBD1 (6 bases). The CDR3 extends over 12 amino acids. Looked up from germline, CDR1 is MDHEN and CDR2 is SYDVKM. V was shortened by 6 bases and J by 6 bases, with 9 bases between the two germline ends. The entire variable domain, with the rest obtained from reference TRBV28 and TRBJ1-5, is as follows: DVKVTQSSRYLVKRTGEKVFLECVQDMDHENMFWYRQDPGLGLRLIYFSYDVKMKEKGDIPEGYSVSREKKERFSLILESASTNQTSMYLCASRSGVQPQHFGDGTRLSIL.

The rearrangement uses TRBV29-1 and TRBJ1-2; TRBD1 is a possible D gene (5 bases). Germline V lookup: CDR1 SQVTM, CDR2 ANQGSEA. V was cut by 5 bases and J by 5 bases, with 18 bases left in between. This CDR3 spans 14 amino acids. CDR3 sequence (DNA): TGCAGCGTTTCTGGGGCCTATCCACATTATGGCTACACCTTC. This codes for CSVSGAYPHYGYTF.

The chain joins TRBV27 to TRBJ2-1; D possibly corresponds to TRBD1 (5 bases). CDR1 and CDR2 (germline): MNHEY, SMNVEV (reference sequence). This CDR3 region has 15 residues. Trimming removed 6 bases from V and 0 bases from J, with 12 bases in between. CDR3: CASRPLDSSYNEQFF. Here the CDR3 DNA reads TGTGCCAGCAGACCTCTAGACAGCTCCTACAATGAGCAGTTCTTC.

The chain joins TRBV5-4 to TRBJ1-2; 7 bases are shared with TRBD1. CDR3 length: 13 amino acids. The germline V gene has CDR1 SGHNT and CDR2 YYREEE (reference sequence). The V gene end was trimmed by 4 bases and the J gene end by 3 bases; junction bases not matched to a gene: 3. The CDR3 protein is CASSQGQYYGYTF. CDR3 nucleotides: TGTGCCAGCAGCCAGGGACAGTACTATGGCTACACCTTC.

V and J are TRBV7-2 and TRBJ2-3; D gene ambiguous. The V end was cut by 5 bases, the J end by 2 bases, with 8 bases between. The CDR3 is 13 residues long. Germline V gene data show CDR1 as SGHTA and CDR2 as FQGNSA. The CDR3 reads CASSLAATDTQYF. The CDR3 nucleotides are TGTGCCAGCAGCCTGGCGGCCACAGATACGCAGTATTTT.

The rearrangement links TRBV27 to TRBJ2-1; 7 nucleotides align to TRBD2. The CDR3 spans 15 residues. V trimming: 5 bases; J trimming: 5 bases; junction bases outside the gene matches: 9. From germline, CDR1 is MNHEY and CDR2 SMNVEV (reference sequence). The CDR3 spells CASSRLASGNNEQFF. The CDR3 DNA sequence: TGTGCCAGCAGTCGTTTGGCTAGCGGAAACAATGAGCAGTTCTTC.

V and J are TRBV5-1 and TRBJ2-3; unclear D gene. Trimming removed 0 bases at V and 4 bases at J, with 9 bases between. Germline-derived CDR1 and CDR2 are SGHRS and YFSETQ. The CDR3 totals 14 residues. The CDR3 DNA is TGCGCCAGCAGCTTGGTGTTCGGTGCAGATACGCAGTATTTT. It yields the protein CASSLVFGADTQYF.

The chain couples TRBV29-1 to TRBJ1-5; D gene uncertain. The CDR3 is 13 residues long. V was clipped by 4 bases and J by 7 bases, with 14 bases between them. The V gene's germline CDR1 is SQVTM and CDR2 ANQGSEA. The CDR3 DNA follows: TGCAGCGTTGCGTGGGGAAGCGGGCAGCCCCAGCATTTT. This translates into CSVAWGSGQPQHF. The whole variable domain, remainder taken from reference TRBV29-1 and TRBJ1-5, is SAVISQKPSRDICQRGTSLTIQCQVDSQVTMMFWYRQQPGQSLTLIATANQGSEATYESGFVIDKFPISRPNLTFSTLTVSNMSPEDSSIYLCSVAWGSGQPQHFGDGTRLSIL.

The rearrangement joins TRBV12-3 or TRBV12-4 to TRBJ1-2; 8 bases agree with TRBD1. The CDR3 contains 13 residues. J lost 7 bases, V lost 8 bases, and 9 bases had no gene match. The CDR3 reads CASRLQGAGGYTF. CDR3 coding DNA: TGTGCCAGCCGACTCCAGGGGGCCGGTGGCTACACCTTC.

The sample holds one count of this clone. The chain carries TRBV6-6 and TRBJ1-2; TRBD1 aligns across 7 bases. Unmatched junction bases numbered 12, after V lost 4 bases and J lost 4 bases. This CDR3 comprises 16 residues. The germline V gene has CDR1 MNHNY and CDR2 SVGAGI (reference sequence). CDR3 protein: CASSSGQTLRGYGYTF. CDR3 sequence (DNA): TGTGCCAGCAGTTCGGGACAGACACTCCGGGGCTATGGCTACACCTTC.

This clone showed up just once. The rearrangement uses TRBV19 and TRBJ1-2; the D gene is possibly TRBD1 (6 bases). The CDR3 sequence is 13 residues long. Trimming shortened V by 5 bases and J by 2 bases, and 9 bases separated the two germline ends. Germline loops: CDR1 LNHDA, CDR2 SQIVND (reference sequence). The DNA for the CDR3 is TGTGCCAGTAGTTACGACAGGAACTATGGCTACACCTTC. This translates into CASSYDRNYGYTF.

This chain links TRBV30 with TRBJ2-6; D not certain. The CDR3 spans 15 residues. V lost 4 bases and J lost 0, with 10 bases in between. Germline CDR1 is GTSNPN and CDR2 is SVGIG (reference sequence). CDR3 DNA: TGTGCCTGGAAGGATCGGAGCTCTGGGGCCAACGTCCTGACTTTC. Residues: CAWKDRSSGANVLTF. Drawing the rest from reference TRBV30 and TRBJ2-6, the complete variable domain is SQTIHQWPATLVQPVGSPLSLECTVEGTSNPNLYWYRQAAGRGLQLLFYSVGIGQISSEVPQNLSASRPQDRQFILSSKKLLLSDSGFYLCAWKDRSSGANVLTFGAGSRLTVL.

The chain combines TRBV9 with TRBJ2-5, with 14 bases matching TRBD2. CDR1 and CDR2 from the germline V gene are SGDLS and YYNGEE. With V trimmed by 4 bases and J by 0 bases, 8 bases remained unmatched. This CDR3 comprises 18 residues. The CDR3 DNA reads TGTGCCAGCAGCTCCGGGACTAGCGGGGGAGCATACCAAGAGACCCAGTACTTC. This codes for CASSSGTSGGAYQETQYF.

The rearrangement links TRBV7-9 to TRBJ1-3; D call uncertain. The V and J ends lost 3 bases and 4 bases respectively, with 4 bases between them. Germline CDR1 and CDR2: SEHNR and FQNEAQ (reference sequence). The CDR3 contains 12 residues. CDR3 in DNA: TGTGCCAGCAGCTTTCAGGGAAACACCATATATTTT. It codes for CASSFQGNTIYF. The full variable domain, its missing parts supplied by reference TRBV7-9 and TRBJ1-3, is DTGVSQNPRHKITKRGQNVTFRCDPISEHNRLYWYRQTLGQGPEFLTYFQNEAQLEKSRLLSDRFSAERPKGSFSTLEIQRTEQGDSAMYLCASSFQGNTIYFGEGSWLTVV.

J is TRBJ2-1 and V is TRBV6-5, with TRBD1 matching over 7 bases. With 7 bases clipped from V and 6 bases from J, the junction kept 9 bases outside the gene matches. The germline V gene encodes CDR1 MNHEY and CDR2 SVGAGI. The CDR3 consists of 14 residues. This CDR3 reads CASKRDSVVNEQFF. CDR3 bases: TGTGCCAGCAAAAGGGACAGCGTGGTCAATGAGCAGTTCTTC.

This chain uses TRBV24-1 with TRBJ1-2; possibly TRBD1 for D (5 bases). This CDR3 spans 13 amino acids. V shed 4 bases and J shed 7 bases, with 12 bases lying between them. Germline values: CDR1 KGHDR, CDR2 SFDVKD. CDR3 in amino acids: CATSERQGGGYTF. The CDR3 coding sequence is TGTGCCACCAGTGAACGCCAGGGAGGTGGCTACACCTTC.

The chain couples TRBV18 to TRBJ2-3; D is perhaps TRBD2 (5 bases). Trimming left V 6 bases short and J 3 bases short, with 10 bases between. This CDR3 comprises 13 residues. Germline lookup yields CDR1 KGHSH and CDR2 LQKENI. CDR3 in DNA: TGTGCCAGCTCCAGGACTGCGACAGATACGCAGTATTTT. This codes for CASSRTATDTQYF.